The source of this T cell receptor (beta chain) is a study of shared clonotypes between healthy human individuals. The table came from immunoSEQ multiplex PCR; TCRdb's copy has only in-frame clones and leaves some out. The data hold hundreds of thousands of clones, with around 95% observed a single time. Cells designated naive CD8 were CD45RO-negative and were positively selected for CCR7, with terminally differentiated effector memory CD45RA+ cells excluded. Recent acute infections and vaccinations were absent in the healthy HIV-negative adult donors. Sequencing was carried out using naive CD8+ T cells sorted from blood. This sequence was found in a woman aged 25 to 45 in good health.

CDR3 bases: TGTGCCAGCAGTGACATGGATAGCAATCAGCCCCAGCATTTT. Translating gives CASSDMDSNQPQHF. The chain carries TRBV2 and TRBJ1-5; no clear D. Germline V lookup: CDR1 SNHLY, CDR2 FYNNEI. The CDR3 loop spans 14 amino acids. V gave up 3 bases and J gave up 0 bases, with 6 bases separating them.